This note documents a single TCR beta chain sequence. Its antigen is not identified. The assay was immunoSEQ multiplex PCR, and TCRdb's table has in-frame clones only and misses some. The sample lists about 190,000 clones; over 80% were seen once. The data belong to a study of T cell responses to AZD1222 COVID-19 vaccine. Study-level findings and limits: Repertoires were obtained solely post-peak T cell response.

Trimming took off 10 bases at V and 0 bases at J, with 12 bases between the two ends. The germline V gene has CDR1 WNHNN and CDR2 SYGVQD (reference sequence). There are 13 residues in the CDR3. The chain employs TRBV10-1 and TRBJ1-1; D might be TRBD1 (5 bases). The specimen was peripheral blood, collected on day 0 of AZD1222 vaccination. The source of this sequence is an adult in good health. The CDR3 here is CATSRDLNTEAFF. The CDR3 DNA follows: TGCGCCACCTCCAGGGACCTGAACACTGAAGCTTTCTTT.